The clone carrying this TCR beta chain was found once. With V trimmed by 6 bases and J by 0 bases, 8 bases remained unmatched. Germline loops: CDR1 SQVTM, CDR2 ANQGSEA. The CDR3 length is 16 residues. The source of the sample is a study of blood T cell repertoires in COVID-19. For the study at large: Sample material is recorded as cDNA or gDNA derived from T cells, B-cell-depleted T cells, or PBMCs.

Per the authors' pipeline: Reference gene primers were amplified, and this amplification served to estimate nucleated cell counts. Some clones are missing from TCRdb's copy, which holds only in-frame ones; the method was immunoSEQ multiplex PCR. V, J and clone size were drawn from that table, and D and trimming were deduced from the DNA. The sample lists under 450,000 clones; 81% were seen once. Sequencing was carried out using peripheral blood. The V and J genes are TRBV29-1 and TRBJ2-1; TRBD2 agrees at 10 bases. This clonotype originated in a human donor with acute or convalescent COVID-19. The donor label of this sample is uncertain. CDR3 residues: CSVSSGGTGSYNEQFF. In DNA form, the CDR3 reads TGCAGCGTGTCTAGCGGGGGAACGGGCTCCTACAATGAGCAGTTCTTC.